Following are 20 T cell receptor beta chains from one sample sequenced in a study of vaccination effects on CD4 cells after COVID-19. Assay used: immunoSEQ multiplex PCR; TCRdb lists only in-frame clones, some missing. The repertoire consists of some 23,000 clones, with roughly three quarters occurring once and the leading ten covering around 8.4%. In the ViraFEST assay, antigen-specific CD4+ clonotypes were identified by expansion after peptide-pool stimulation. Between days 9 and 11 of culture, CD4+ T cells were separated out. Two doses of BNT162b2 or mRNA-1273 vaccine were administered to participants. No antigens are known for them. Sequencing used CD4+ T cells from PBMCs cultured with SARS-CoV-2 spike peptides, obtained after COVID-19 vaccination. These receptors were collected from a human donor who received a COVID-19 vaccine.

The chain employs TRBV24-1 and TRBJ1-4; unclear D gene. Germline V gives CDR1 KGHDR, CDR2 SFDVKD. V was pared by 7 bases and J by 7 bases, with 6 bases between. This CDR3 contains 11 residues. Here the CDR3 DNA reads TGTGCCACCAGCGCCTCTGAAAAACTGTTTTTT. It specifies CATSASEKLFF.

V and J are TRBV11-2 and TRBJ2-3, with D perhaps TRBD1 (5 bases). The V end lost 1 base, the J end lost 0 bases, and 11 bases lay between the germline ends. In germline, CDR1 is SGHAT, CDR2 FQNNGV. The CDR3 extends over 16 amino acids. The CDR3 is CASSLGDSASTDTQYF. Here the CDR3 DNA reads TGTGCCAGCAGCTTAGGAGACAGCGCTAGCACAGATACGCAGTATTTT.

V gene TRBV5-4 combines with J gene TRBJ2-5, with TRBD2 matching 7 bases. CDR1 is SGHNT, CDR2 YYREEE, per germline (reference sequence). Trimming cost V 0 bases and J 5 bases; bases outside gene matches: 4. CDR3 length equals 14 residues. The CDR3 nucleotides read TGTGCCAGCAGCTTGGGCGGGAGTTTGGAGACCCAGTACTTC. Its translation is CASSLGGSLETQYF.

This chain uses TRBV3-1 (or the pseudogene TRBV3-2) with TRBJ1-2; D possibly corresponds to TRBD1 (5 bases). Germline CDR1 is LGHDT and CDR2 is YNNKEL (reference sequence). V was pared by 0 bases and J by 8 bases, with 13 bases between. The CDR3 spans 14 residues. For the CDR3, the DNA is TGTGCCAGCAGCCAAGACGGCCGGGGCGCGGGCTACACCTTC. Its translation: CASSQDGRGAGYTF.

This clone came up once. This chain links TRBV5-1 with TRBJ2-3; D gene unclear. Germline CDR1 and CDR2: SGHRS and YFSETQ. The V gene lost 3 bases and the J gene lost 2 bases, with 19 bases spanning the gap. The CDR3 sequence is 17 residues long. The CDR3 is CASSSFVIQKLTDTQYF. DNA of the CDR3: TGCGCCAGCAGCTCCTTTGTGATCCAGAAGCTCACAGATACGCAGTATTTT. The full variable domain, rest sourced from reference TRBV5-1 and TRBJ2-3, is KAGVTQTPRYLIKTRGQQVTLSCSPISGHRSVSWYQQTPGQGLQFLFEYFSETQRNKGNFPGRFSGRQFSNSRSEMNVSTLELGDSALYLCASSSFVIQKLTDTQYFGPGTRLTVL.

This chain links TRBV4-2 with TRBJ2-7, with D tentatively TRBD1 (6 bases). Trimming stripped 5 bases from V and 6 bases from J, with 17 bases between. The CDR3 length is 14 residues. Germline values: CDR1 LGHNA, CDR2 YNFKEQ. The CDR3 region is CASSETGTPLEQYF. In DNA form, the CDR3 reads TGTGCCAGCAGCGAAACCGGGACACCCCTCGAGCAGTACTTC.

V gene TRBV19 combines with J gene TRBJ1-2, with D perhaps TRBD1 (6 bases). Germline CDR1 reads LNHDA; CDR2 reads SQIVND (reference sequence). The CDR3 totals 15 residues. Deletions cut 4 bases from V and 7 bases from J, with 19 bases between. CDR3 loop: CASSSGLRQGLGYTF. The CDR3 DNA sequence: TGTGCCAGTAGTAGCGGGTTGAGGCAGGGGCTTGGCTACACCTTC.

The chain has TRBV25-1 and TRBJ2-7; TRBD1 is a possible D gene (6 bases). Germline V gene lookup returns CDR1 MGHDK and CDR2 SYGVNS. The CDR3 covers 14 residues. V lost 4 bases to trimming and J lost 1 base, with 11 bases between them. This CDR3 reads CASSVEGGSYEQYF. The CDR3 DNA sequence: TGTGCCAGCAGTGTCGAAGGGGGATCCTACGAGCAGTACTTC.

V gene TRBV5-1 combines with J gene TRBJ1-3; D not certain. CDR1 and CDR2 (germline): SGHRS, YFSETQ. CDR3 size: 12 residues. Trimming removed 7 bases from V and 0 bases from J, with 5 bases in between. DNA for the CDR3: TGCGCCAGCCGGGGCTCTGGAAACACCATATATTTT. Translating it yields CASRGSGNTIYF.

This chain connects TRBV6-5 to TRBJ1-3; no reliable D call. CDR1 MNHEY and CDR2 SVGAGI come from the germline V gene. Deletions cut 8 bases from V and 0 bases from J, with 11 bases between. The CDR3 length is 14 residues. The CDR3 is CASLERASGNTIYF. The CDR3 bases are TGTGCCAGCCTCGAAAGGGCCTCTGGAAACACCATATATTTT.

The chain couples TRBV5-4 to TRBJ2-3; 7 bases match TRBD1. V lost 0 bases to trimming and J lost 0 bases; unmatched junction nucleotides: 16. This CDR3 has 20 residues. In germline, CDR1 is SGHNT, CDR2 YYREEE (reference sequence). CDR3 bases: TGTGCCAGCAGCTTGGCACGGACAGGATTTGGCCCCGATAGCACAGATACGCAGTATTTT. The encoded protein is CASSLARTGFGPDSTDTQYF.

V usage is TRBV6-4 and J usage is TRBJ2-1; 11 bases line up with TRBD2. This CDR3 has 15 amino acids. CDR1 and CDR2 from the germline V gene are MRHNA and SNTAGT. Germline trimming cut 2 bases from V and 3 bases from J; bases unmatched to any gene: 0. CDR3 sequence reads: CASSDTSGGYNEQFF. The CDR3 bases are TGTGCCAGCAGTGACACTAGCGGGGGCTACAATGAGCAGTTCTTC.

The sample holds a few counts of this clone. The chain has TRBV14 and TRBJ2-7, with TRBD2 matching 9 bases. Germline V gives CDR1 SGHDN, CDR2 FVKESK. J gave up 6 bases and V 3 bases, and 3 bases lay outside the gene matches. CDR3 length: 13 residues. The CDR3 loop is CASSQNSGGEQYF. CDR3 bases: TGTGCCAGCAGCCAGAATAGCGGGGGCGAGCAGTACTTC. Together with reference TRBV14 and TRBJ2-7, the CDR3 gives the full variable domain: EAGVTQFPSHSVIEKGQTVTLRCDPISGHDNLYWYRRVMGKEIKFLLHFVKESKQDESGMPNNRFLAERTGGTYSTLKVQPAELEDSGVYFCASSQNSGGEQYFGPGTRLTVT.

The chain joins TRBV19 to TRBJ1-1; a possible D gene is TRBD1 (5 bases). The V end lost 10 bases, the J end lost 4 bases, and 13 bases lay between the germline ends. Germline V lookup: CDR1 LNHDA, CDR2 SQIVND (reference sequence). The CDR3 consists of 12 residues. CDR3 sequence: CATRLGGTEAFF. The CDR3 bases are TGTGCCACCCGTCTGGGGGGCACTGAAGCTTTCTTT.

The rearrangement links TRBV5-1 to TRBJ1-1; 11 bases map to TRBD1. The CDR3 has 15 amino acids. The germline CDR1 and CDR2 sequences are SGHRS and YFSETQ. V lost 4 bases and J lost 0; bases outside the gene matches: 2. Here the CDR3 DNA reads TGCGCCAGCAGCGGGACAGGGGGATTGAACACTGAAGCTTTCTTT. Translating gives CASSGTGGLNTEAFF.

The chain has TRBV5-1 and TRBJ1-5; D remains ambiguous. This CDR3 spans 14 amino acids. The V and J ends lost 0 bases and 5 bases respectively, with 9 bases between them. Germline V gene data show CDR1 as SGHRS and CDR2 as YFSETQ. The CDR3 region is CASSLAGSDQPQHF. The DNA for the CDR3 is TGCGCCAGCAGCTTGGCCGGCAGTGATCAGCCCCAGCATTTT.

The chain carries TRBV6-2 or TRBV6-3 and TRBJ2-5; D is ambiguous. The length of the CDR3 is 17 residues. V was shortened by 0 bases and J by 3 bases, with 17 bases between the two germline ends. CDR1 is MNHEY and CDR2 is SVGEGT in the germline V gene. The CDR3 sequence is CASSYSYGHRPKETQYF. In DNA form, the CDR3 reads TGTGCCAGCAGTTACTCTTACGGGCACCGGCCGAAAGAGACCCAGTACTTC.

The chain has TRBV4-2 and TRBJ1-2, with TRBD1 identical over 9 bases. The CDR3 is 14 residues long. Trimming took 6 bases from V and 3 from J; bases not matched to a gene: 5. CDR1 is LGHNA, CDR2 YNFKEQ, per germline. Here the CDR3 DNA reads TGTGCCAGCAGTCTAAGACAGGGGGACTATGGCTACACCTTC. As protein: CASSLRQGDYGYTF.

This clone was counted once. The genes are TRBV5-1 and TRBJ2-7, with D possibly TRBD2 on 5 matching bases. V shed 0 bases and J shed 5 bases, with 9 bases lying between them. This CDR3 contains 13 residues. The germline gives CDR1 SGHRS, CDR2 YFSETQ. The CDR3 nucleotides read TGCGCCAGCAGCTTGGGCTGGCGGGACGAGCAGTACTTC. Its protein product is CASSLGWRDEQYF.

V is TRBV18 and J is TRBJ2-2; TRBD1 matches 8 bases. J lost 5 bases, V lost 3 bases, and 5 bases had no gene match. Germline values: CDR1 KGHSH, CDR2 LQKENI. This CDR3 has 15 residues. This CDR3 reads CASSPRTGSTGELFF. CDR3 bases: TGTGCCAGCTCACCCAGGACAGGGTCTACCGGGGAGCTGTTTTTT.